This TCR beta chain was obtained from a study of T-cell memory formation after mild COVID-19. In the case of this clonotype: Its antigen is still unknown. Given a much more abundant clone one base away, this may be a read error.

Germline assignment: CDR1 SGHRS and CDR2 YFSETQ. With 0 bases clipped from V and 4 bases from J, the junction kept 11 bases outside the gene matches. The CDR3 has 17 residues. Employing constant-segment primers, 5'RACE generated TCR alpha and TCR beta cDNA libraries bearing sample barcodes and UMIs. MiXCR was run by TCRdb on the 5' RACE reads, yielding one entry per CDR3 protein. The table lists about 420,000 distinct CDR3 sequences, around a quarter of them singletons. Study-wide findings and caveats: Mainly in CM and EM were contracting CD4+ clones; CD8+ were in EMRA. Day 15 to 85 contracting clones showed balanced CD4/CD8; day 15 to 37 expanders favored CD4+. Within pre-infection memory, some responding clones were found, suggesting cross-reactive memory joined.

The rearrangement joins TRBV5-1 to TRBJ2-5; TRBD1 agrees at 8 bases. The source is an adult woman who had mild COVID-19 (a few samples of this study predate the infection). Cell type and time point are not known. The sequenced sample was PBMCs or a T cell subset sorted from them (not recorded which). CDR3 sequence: CASSLGEWTGNGETQYF. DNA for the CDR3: TGCGCCAGCAGCTTGGGGGAATGGACAGGGAACGGAGAGACCCAGTACTTC.